This TCR beta chain was identified during a study of OX40 agonist ivuxolimab in advanced cancers. In terms of the full investigation: Ivuxolimab, which targeted the costimulatory receptor OX40 (CD134), was an agonistic, fully human IgG2 monoclonal antibody. Of the 50 or so patients in dose escalation, 19 had hepatocellular carcinoma, some 15 had melanoma, 9 had renal cell carcinoma and 9 had head and neck cancer. Three dose-escalation patients achieved partial responses, one with hepatocellular carcinoma and two with cutaneous melanoma. Intravenous ivuxolimab was administered to patients every 2 weeks at six dose levels: 0.01, 0.1, 0.3, 1.5, 3 and 10 mg/kg. Peripheral TCRbeta sequencing aimed to test whether ivuxolimab altered TCR sequence diversity and caused clonal T-cell expansion. In the dose-escalation cohort, 82.7% of patients were male, and the mean age was roughly 60 years, with a range of 23 to 79. The monotherapy dose-escalation portion (N of about 50 patients) of the phase I ivuxolimab trial is reported in the paper. Prior anti-PD-1, anti-PD-L1 or anti-CTLA-4 therapy was permitted, and checkpoint inhibitors had been received by 40% to 50% of dose-escalation patients. General findings and caveats noted by the study authors: In the 0.1-3.0 mg/kg groups, partial responders were among the patients with the lowest normalized peripheral clonal expansion, particularly in CD8+ T cells. At doses from 0.1 to 3.0 mg/kg, clonal expansion was seen in both CD4+ and CD8+ blood T cells between baseline and week 6. Low levels of normalized T-cell clonal expansion were also shown by some nonresponding patients. The antigen specificity of the clonally expanded peripheral T cells was not determined. After ivuxolimab, expanded clones were on average more numerous among CD8+ T cells than among CD4+ T cells.

The germline ends are 14 bases apart after V is trimmed by 0 bases and J by 0 bases. The CDR3 contains 17 residues, cysteine and phenylalanine counted. Here the CDR3 DNA is all that survives: 51 bases in frame from base 1. According to the germline V gene (reference sequence), CDR1 reads SSHAT and CDR2 reads FNYEAQ. This clone has only a few counts. Its target antigen remains unknown. Per-base quality was not reported, and no clone a single base away is much larger than it. Genomic DNA was isolated from the sorted cells so that the TCRbeta CDR3 region could be sequenced. The immunoSEQ Assay was used to sequence the TCRbeta CDR3 regions. Imported from immuneACCESS, the table was reduced by TCRdb to in-frame sequences with V and J called. These copies leave out some clones; in studies compared against another copy, an unresolved V gene accounts for under half, and the cause of the remainder is not known. In this sample the table shows some 70,000 clones, around 84% of which occur a single time. In total, the top ten clones hold over 2% of the sample.

Patients with a history of autoimmune disease or receiving systemic immunosuppression were excluded from the trial. Peripheral blood for TCR sequencing was collected from all dose cohorts at baseline, on cycle 4 day 1, and on cycle 7 day 1. Samples were obtained from an open-label, multicenter, first-in-human phase I dose-escalation trial of ivuxolimab. Adults with locally advanced or metastatic head and neck squamous cell, hepatocellular, melanoma or renal cell carcinoma were enrolled in the trial. CD4+ and CD8+ T cells were sorted separately from peripheral blood before TCR sequencing. The chain is encoded by TRBV7-7 joined to TRBJ1-1, with the identity of the D gene unclear. This sequence originates from an adult with an advanced solid tumor such as melanoma, head and neck, liver or kidney cancer. The sample consisted of CD4+ or CD8+ T cells sorted from blood, taken in a trial of the OX40 agonist ivuxolimab. CDR3 region: CASSLARWPSMNTEAFF. The nucleotide sequence reads TGTGCCAGCAGCTTAGCGAGGTGGCCCTCAATGAACACTGAAGCTTTCTTT.